These T cell receptor beta chains were read from a single sample in a study of blood T cell repertoires in COVID-19. Produced via immunoSEQ multiplex PCR; TCRdb's table is partial and in-frame only. The sample carries roughly 130,000 clones, around three quarters recorded once. Material: peripheral blood. The receptor source for this set is a man aged 60-69 years with acute or convalescent COVID-19. The CDR3 runs from the conserved cysteine through the conserved F or W.

TRBV3-1/TRBV3-2	TRBJ1-1	CASSQGGTGSSAFF
TRBV19	TRBJ2-5	CASSIDETGPPETQYF
TRBV4-2	TRBJ2-6	CASSQLAGGPSNGANVLTF
TRBV4-1	TRBJ2-1	CASSQVGTGGDEQFF
TRBV28	TRBJ2-5	CASSLVGRETQYF
TRBV3-1/TRBV3-2	TRBJ1-5	CASSQGTASNQPQHF
TRBV14	TRBJ2-3	CASSQETSGAGLSSTDTQYF
TRBV19	TRBJ2-3	CASKDGGGVWTDTQYF
TRBV7-2	TRBJ2-7	CASSLARSHEQYF
TRBV20-1	TRBJ2-7	CSASPGQGPYEQYF
TRBV14	TRBJ2-7	CASSQSTGGSYEQYF
TRBV7-6	TRBJ1-6	CASSLTGGDNSPLHF
TRBV13	TRBJ2-7	CASKRRGRAYEQYF
TRBV6-5	TRBJ2-7	CATSGTGGFYEQYF
TRBV28	TRBJ1-1	CASSLTGVNTEAFF
TRBV5-1	TRBJ1-1	CASASGQPNTEAFF
TRBV7-8	TRBJ1-2	CASSSRDRTNYGYTF
TRBV5-1	TRBJ2-3	CASSPLASSTDTQYF
TRBV20-1	TRBJ1-1	CSASSSGLGQGQAFF
TRBV29-1	TRBJ1-5	CSVIQGNQPQHF
TRBV28	TRBJ1-2	CASRSGTGLIRGGYTF
TRBV3-1/TRBV3-2	TRBJ2-7	CASSQTSPGEQYF
TRBV28	TRBJ1-5	CASSLETRQANQPQHF
TRBV19	TRBJ2-1	CASSVSGGSRSEQFF
TRBV28	TRBJ2-3	CASSSLGLAGGIDTQYF
TRBV10-3	TRBJ1-2	CAISESGGARGYTF
TRBV7-9	TRBJ1-4	CASSPRNANEKLFF
TRBV6-2/TRBV6-3	TRBJ2-5	CASSYLTTQETQYF